This TCR beta chain emerged from a study of cytomegalovirus exposure and HLA in healthy donors (dated by TCRdb to about 2017). At the level of the whole study: In an earlier analysis of roughly 500 of the donors, 250 to 350 Gb of sequence data and 100 million or so unique TCR beta sequences from roughly 180 million T cells were reported. Approximately 310 gigabases of sequencing data and around 85 million unique TCR sequences made up an early release that covered around 640 HLA-typed donors. Of the approximately 400 genotyped donors, 81% were placed in the genetic ancestry cluster associated with self-reported Caucasian donors. The aim of the study was to test whether cataloging public T cell receptors could identify signatures of past pathogen exposure. The study profiled the T cell repertoires of about 640 subjects by immunosequencing and related them to cytomegalovirus serostatus. A separate validation cohort of over a hundred different subjects was used in addition to the approximately 700-subject first cohort. To predict cytomegalovirus infection status, the study combined high-throughput TCR immunosequencing, statistical association of individual TCRs with disease status, and machine learning. A later analysis re-analyzed previously published TCR beta repertoires from 550 to 700 donors and added high-resolution HLA genotyping to study TCR occurrence patterns. The later analysis used no new phenotypic data to find candidate immune exposures, relying instead on TCR beta sequences and their occurrence across donors. An earlier analysis of 500 to 750 of the donors applied high-throughput TCR beta sequencing to assess whether each TCR beta V gene segment acted as functional or pseudogenic. Alongside the repertoire data, information on donor age, sex, ethnicity and CMV serostatus was compiled. Genome-wide SNP genotypes for about three fifths of the roughly 670 donors were used in a later genetic analysis, which treated that subset as a discovery cohort. All discovery cohort repertoires had been generated on a single sequencing platform. Both class I and class II loci were covered by HLA typing, at four-digit resolution. The number of typed donors differed by locus: roughly 620-640 for A, B, C, DRB1 and DQB1; 522 for DQA1; around 610 for DPA1; and some 470 for DPB1. Roughly five DR-DQ haplotypes were handled as single units for association and clustering, since linkage in the cohort was strong. Among 300 to 450 genotyped donors of the cohort, an average of approximately 230,000 unique TCR beta nucleotide sequences were sequenced per donor, roughly 18% of them non-productive. What the work shows at the level of the full study, not this receptor alone: A further reported finding was that TCR beta sequences accurately predicted the HLA-A and HLA-B alleles for most subjects in the first cohort. While some public TCRs were present in many individuals, most TCR sequences turned up only very rarely across donors. Some IMGT-functional V segments, including TRBV6-2 and TRBV6-3, could not be told apart with the 87-base-pair reads, so those segments were excluded. A few of the identified cytomegalovirus-associated TCR beta chains were confirmed in vitro to be specific for cytomegalovirus antigens. In a later analysis, several top co-occurrence clusters were reported to appear linked to parvovirus B19, influenza, CMV and Epstein-Barr virus. The classifier was reported to diagnose cytomegalovirus status with high specificity and sensitivity in both the original and validation cohorts. The authors suggested that the approach could potentially be extended to other disease states and immunological phenotypes. In an earlier analysis of some 500 of the donors, most TCR beta V segments appeared in productive rearrangements about 87% or about 30% of the time, broadly matching IMGT annotations. Roughly uniform sequencing depth across donors was assumed in presence/absence analyses, although this assumption may not hold. A later genetic analysis associated a missense DCLRE1C variant with V-gene and J-gene trimming of TCR beta chains, and an independent cohort replicated the association. A cluster of highly shared sequence variants was judged likely to be a technical artifact of the sequencing pipeline. Correlated functional status among segregating V segments might reflect linkage disequilibrium, but an unknown experimental factor could not be ruled out. A later analysis associated 16,951 TCR beta sequences with specific HLA alleles at a false discovery rate of 0.05. In a later analysis, HLA-associated TCR beta chains were found to be more clonally expanded and to have lower generation probabilities than equally common non-associated chains. Because HLA typing was missing for some donors at each locus, association tests included only the typed subset. Because counts were too low, about 18 rarely observed V segments, including chromosome 9 orphons, were excluded from the earlier analysis of some 590 of the donors. The cohort was sequenced for TCR beta chains only, and without alpha or paired-chain data the features that could be detected were limited. The study gave a list of under 200 TCR beta chains associated with cytomegalovirus. A later analysis found that most CMV-associated TCR beta chains appeared HLA-restricted, with HLA associations seemingly driven largely by CMV exposure. According to a later analysis, TCR association rates differed among HLA loci, with DRB1 alleles showing the most associated TCRs and HLA-C alleles showing the fewest. Assigning TCR associations to individual alleles was difficult when HLA alleles, especially DR and DQ, strongly co-occurred. In a later genetic analysis, fewer N-insertions in productive TCRs were reported among donors in an Asian-associated ancestry cluster than the approximately 670-donor mean. The only immune exposure information available for the cohort was CMV serostatus.

Turning to this clone: No antigen is known for it. No quality values exist for individual bases; no much larger clone is one base distant.

In total, roughly 710 healthy bone marrow donors made up the cohort. Cohort members were all nominally healthy when sampled, although unrecorded immune exposures were likely present. The donor was CMV seropositive and was included in the group of approximately 300 seropositive cohort members. A peripheral blood sample was collected from each donor, and TCR beta sequencing was performed on peripheral blood mononuclear cells. The Qiagen DNeasy Blood Extraction Kit was used to extract genomic DNA from the blood cell samples. Library prep was done by the immunoSEQ multiplex PCR assay. The multiplex PCR relied on a mix of 60 forward primers for TCR Vbeta segments and 13 reverse primers for TCR Jbeta segments. Amplification of the CDR3 region of rearranged TCR beta genes was performed with a multiplex PCR assay on genomic DNA. On the Illumina HiSeq System, the amplified TCR beta libraries were sequenced as 87-base-pair reads. For the original study's pipeline: Across the 670 or so repertoires, a later analysis counted 80 million or so unique TCR beta chains, 9.5 million to 12 million of which were shared by at least two donors. Raw reads were error-corrected and collapsed into unique sequences with a nearest-neighbor algorithm that merged closely related sequences to remove PCR and sequencing errors. CDR3 sequences were aligned to IMGT reference sequences to assign V, D and J gene segments. For a sequence to be retained, a match of at least six nucleotides to both a V gene segment and a J gene segment was required. Rearrangements were classified as productive when the CDR3 lacked stop codons and remained in frame with V and J, and all other rearrangements were classified as non-productive. Following IMGT convention, CDR3 was defined as the stretch from the second conserved V-encoded cysteine up to the conserved J-encoded phenylalanine. In an earlier analysis of more than 550 of the donors, sequences lacking an unambiguous match to a single V gene segment were excluded. In an earlier analysis of about 590 of the donors, a V segment was called functional when productive rearrangements were above 56.7%, and segregating when the standard deviation between donors exceeded 5%. A statistical classification framework was built for diagnosing cytomegalovirus status from the catalog of TCR beta chain sequences. In a later analysis, V and J genes were assigned by comparing TCR nucleotide sequences against IMGT/GENE-DB human TR gene sequences. The TCRdist pipeline was used in a later analysis to assign CDR3 sequences and most-parsimonious VDJ recombination scenarios. In a later analysis, every TCR beta chain was defined by the combination of its CDR3 amino acid sequence and its V-gene family, and reads without a unique V-gene family were dropped. To address suspected cross-contamination and a sequencing artifact, a later analysis removed around 600 highly shared, low-generation-probability nucleotide sequences. In a later analysis, a clonal expansion index was calculated for each public chain from normalized within-repertoire ranks of inferred template counts. Generation probabilities in a later analysis came from a VDJ recombination model fitted to out-of-frame rearrangements, and those results were checked against IGoR. In a later analysis, TCR-TCR, TCR-HLA and TCR-CMV co-occurrence was scored with hypergeometric tests, and a repertoire-size bias correction was applied to TCR pairs. In a later analysis, false discovery rates were estimated by permuting HLA or CMV assignments 20 times. In a later analysis, co-occurring TCRs were grouped using DBSCAN, with TCRdist sequence similarity added in when clustering inside HLA-allele-positive subsets. For co-occurrence clustering, repertoires with fewer than 30,000 or more than 120,000 public chains were excluded, along with 4 to 6 repertoires with anomalous nucleotide sharing. This is the immuneACCESS table as TCRdb keeps it, with only in-frame sequences that have V and J called. A part of the clones is gone; compared with another copy, unresolved V genes explain less than half, and the rest is unexplained. The DNA was the basis for D and trimming; V, J and clone size are from that table. The sample table shows 90,000 or so clones, and roughly 80% are seen once. Over 9.5% of the sample is in the top ten clones.

The CDR3 has 16 amino acids, counting the end cysteine and phenylalanine. Just CDR3 DNA is preserved here, 48 bases in frame from base 1. CDR1 and CDR2, looked up from the germline V gene (reference sequence), are SGHNT and YYREEE. Cut back by 2 bases and 0 bases, the V and J ends lie 9 bases apart. The chain links TRBV5-4 with TRBJ1-6, with the D gene call left open. The source is a man aged 25-45 years in good health and CMV-seropositive. The sequencing sample was made of PBMCs. The CDR3: CASSLFGSSYNSPLHF. DNA sequence: TGTGCCAGCAGCTTATTTGGGAGCTCCTATAATTCACCCCTCCACTTT.